The 21 T cell receptor beta chains presented below share a single source sample, sequenced in a study of shared clonotypes between healthy human individuals. Profiling relied on immunoSEQ multiplex PCR, and the TCRdb table lists in-frame clones only, not all of them. The sample lists 330,000 or so clones, about 70% seen once, with 8.5% to 12% in the top ten. Sequencing was carried out using memory CD4+ T cells sorted from blood. The subset was: CD45RA-negative fraction. The receptors were sampled from a man aged 30-40 years in good health.

In nucleotides, the CDR3 is TGTGCCAGCAGCTTATCTGCGGTAGCGGGAGCAGATACGCAGTATTTT. Translating it yields CASSLSAVAGADTQYF. The V call is TRBV7-6, the J call TRBJ2-3, with TRBD2 matching over 9 bases. CDR3 length equals 16 residues. V lost 2 bases, J lost 4 bases, and 7 bases stayed unmatched. Germline V gives CDR1 SGHVS, CDR2 FNYEAQ.

In regard to this clone: This may come from a read error, since a much larger clone is one base off. J is TRBJ1-1 and V is TRBV5-1; 7 bases match TRBD1. The germline V gene has CDR1 SGHRS and CDR2 YFSETQ. The CDR3 is 15 residues long. CDR3: CTSSLDRPINTEAFF. The CDR3, as DNA: TGCACCAGCAGCTTGGACAGGCCCATCAACACTGAAGCTTTCTTT.

The V and J genes are TRBV5-6 and TRBJ1-1, with D hard to call. The CDR3 is 13 amino acids. Germline CDR1 SGHDT, CDR2 YYEEEE. V was cut by 0 bases and J by 0 bases, with 3 bases left in between. The CDR3 DNA is TGTGCCAGCAGCTTGGTGGTGAACACTGAAGCTTTCTTT. Residues: CASSLVVNTEAFF.

This clone has more than one count but fewer than ten. Other DNA sequences from this sample encode an identical CDR3 as well. CDR3 in amino acids: CASSLVRETQYF. CDR3 sequence (DNA): TGTGCCAGCAGCTTGGTTAGAGAGACCCAGTACTTC. The chain has TRBV7-9 and TRBJ2-5; no firm D call. The CDR3 length is 12 residues. The germline CDR1 and CDR2 sequences are SEHNR and FQNEAQ (reference sequence). Trimming pared 3 bases from V and 4 bases from J, leaving 6 bases between.

V gene TRBV15 combines with J gene TRBJ1-3, with 9 bases matching TRBD1. J lost 4 bases, V lost 0 bases, and 1 base had no gene match. CDR1 and CDR2 (germline): LNHNV, YYDKDF (reference sequence). The CDR3 runs to 15 residues. CDR3 in amino acids: CATSREDRGGNTIYF. The DNA for the CDR3 is TGTGCCACCAGCAGAGAGGACAGGGGAGGAAACACCATATATTTT.

This clone was counted at least ten times. V usage is TRBV2 and J usage is TRBJ1-5; no clear D. The V and J ends lost 4 bases and 2 bases respectively, with 6 bases between them. Germline V CDR1 and CDR2: SNHLY, FYNNEI. This CDR3 is built from 13 residues. The CDR3 reads CASSVDGNQPQHF. CDR3 DNA: TGTGCCAGCAGTGTGGACGGCAATCAGCCCCAGCATTTT.

The chain joins TRBV28 to TRBJ2-7; D gene unclear. Germline-derived CDR1 and CDR2 are MDHEN and SYDVKM. This CDR3 has 11 residues. The V gene lost 6 bases and the J gene lost 0 bases, with 3 bases spanning the gap. Written as DNA, the CDR3 is TGTGCCAGCAGGGGCTCCTACGAGCAGTACTTC. It specifies CASRGSYEQYF. Combining the CDR3 with reference TRBV28 and TRBJ2-7 gives the whole variable domain DVKVTQSSRYLVKRTGEKVFLECVQDMDHENMFWYRQDPGLGLRLIYFSYDVKMKEKGDIPEGYSVSREKKERFSLILESASTNQTSMYLCASRGSYEQYFGPGTRLTVT.

V is TRBV2 and J is TRBJ2-2, with 7 bases lining up with TRBD1. The J segment lost 2 bases and the V segment lost 6 bases, leaving 6 bases of the junction unmatched. This CDR3 contains 15 residues. The V gene's germline CDR1 is SNHLY and CDR2 FYNNEI. The CDR3: CASRAGTDNTGELFF. The CDR3 DNA reads as TGTGCCAGCAGAGCCGGGACAGACAACACCGGGGAGCTGTTTTTT.

This chain links TRBV18 with TRBJ2-7, with D perhaps matching TRBD1 (6 bases). The V and J ends lost 0 bases and 3 bases respectively, with 6 bases between them. Germline CDR1 is KGHSH and CDR2 is LQKENI. The CDR3 consists of 13 residues. The CDR3 bases are TGTGCCAGCTCACCACCGGACAGCTACGAGCAGTACTTC. Its protein product is CASSPPDSYEQYF.

With regard to this clone: One junction end does not reproduce the germline sequence, and a read error may be involved. V and J are TRBV7-7 and TRBJ2-2; D not certain. Germline values: CDR1 SSHAT, CDR2 FNYEAQ (reference sequence). CDR3 length: 13 amino acids. The CDR3, as DNA: TGTGCTAGCAGCCCATCAAGGACCGGGGAGCTGTTTTTT. Its translation: CASSPSRTGELFF.

The chain has TRBV19 and TRBJ1-1; 7 bases map to TRBD1. CDR3 length: 14 amino acids. V was pared by 3 bases and J by 4 bases, with 5 bases of the junction left unmatched. In germline, CDR1 is LNHDA, CDR2 SQIVND (reference sequence). CDR3 nucleotides: TGTGCCAGTAGTATCCCCAGGGGGAGCACTGAAGCTTTCTTT. The encoded protein is CASSIPRGSTEAFF.

This clone was seen repeatedly, ten times or more. V and J are TRBV6-5 and TRBJ2-7, with 7 positions matching TRBD1. Trimming removed 8 bases from V and 6 bases from J; junction bases left unmatched: 7. Germline V CDR1 and CDR2: MNHEY, SVGAGI. This CDR3 has 12 amino acids. The CDR3 loop is CASSTGVSEQYF. The CDR3 coding sequence is TGTGCCAGCTCCACAGGGGTTAGCGAGCAGTACTTC.

The chain uses TRBV28 and TRBJ2-7; D not certain. Trimming took off 11 bases at V and 5 bases at J, with 22 bases between the two ends. Per germline, CDR1 MDHEN and CDR2 SYDVKM. This CDR3 comprises 14 residues. CDR3 nucleotides: TGTGCCCCGCGACTCGGGTTGGCCTGGGACGAGCAGTACTTC. Translation: CAPRLGLAWDEQYF.

The genes are TRBV15 and TRBJ1-3, with D maybe TRBD1 (5 bases). Trimming took off 3 bases at V and 0 bases at J, with 12 bases between the two ends. Germline loops: CDR1 LNHNV, CDR2 YYDKDF (reference sequence). The CDR3 length is 16 residues. This CDR3 is CATSSLSGVSGNTIYF. CDR3 sequence (DNA): TGTGCCACCAGCAGCCTTTCGGGGGTCTCTGGAAACACCATATATTTT. The full variable domain, in which reference TRBV15 and TRBJ1-3 provide the parts outside the CDR3, is DAMVIQNPRYQVTQFGKPVTLSCSQTLNHNVMYWYQQKSSQAPKLLFHYYDKDFNNEADTPDNFQSRRPNTSFCFLDIRSPGLGDTAMYLCATSSLSGVSGNTIYFGEGSWLTVV.

The chain employs TRBV6-1 and TRBJ1-2, with a weak D call TRBD1 (5 bases). The germline V gene has CDR1 MNHNS and CDR2 SASEGT. This CDR3 spans 14 amino acids. Between the trimmed V and J ends, which lost 3 bases and 5 bases, there was a span of 13 bases. The CDR3 loop reads CASSERGGRYGYTF. The CDR3 bases are TGTGCCAGCAGTGAGCGCGGGGGACGGTATGGCTACACCTTC.

The chain joins TRBV11-2 to TRBJ2-5; tentative D call: TRBD2 (6 bases). Trimming took 3 bases from V and 5 from J, leaving 13 bases between them. Looked up from germline, CDR1 is SGHAT and CDR2 is FQNNGV. This CDR3 contains 14 residues. In DNA form, the CDR3 reads TGTGCCAGCAGCTTCGGGACTTTCGGGGAGACCCAGTACTTC. Amino acid sequence: CASSFGTFGETQYF.

This clone was detected only a few times. V and J are TRBV20-1 and TRBJ2-5; D is ambiguous. V gave up 5 bases and J gave up 5 bases, with 6 bases separating them. Per germline, CDR1 DFQATT and CDR2 SNEGSKA (reference sequence). CDR3 size: 10 residues. In DNA form, the CDR3 reads TGCAGTGCTTATTGGGAGACCCAGTACTTC. It translates to CSAYWETQYF.

Only a few counts were recorded for this clone. Additional DNA sequences in this sample encode the identical CDR3. The rearrangement links TRBV5-6 to TRBJ1-2, with a weak D call TRBD1 (6 bases). Between the trimmed V and J ends, which lost 1 base and 5 bases, there was a span of 9 bases. This CDR3 contains 13 residues. The germline V gene has CDR1 SGHDT and CDR2 YYEEEE. The chain's CDR3 is CASSLNRAYGYTF. The CDR3 DNA sequence: TGTGCCAGCAGCTTGAACAGGGCGTATGGCTACACCTTC.

The sample holds one count of this clone. The V gene is TRBV7-2, the J gene TRBJ1-4, with a weak D call TRBD1 (5 bases). The CDR3 is made up of 17 amino acids. Per the germline V gene, CDR1 is SGHTA and CDR2 is FQGNSA. Trimming removed 5 bases at V and 3 bases at J, with 19 bases between. The DNA for the CDR3 is TGTGCCAGCAGCCTCAGATTCCAGGGTACAGCTAATGAAAAACTGTTTTTT. Protein product: CASSLRFQGTANEKLFF.

The chain has TRBV5-5 and TRBJ1-1, with no clear D. CDR3 size: 13 residues. The V gene lost 4 bases and the J gene lost 1 base, with 8 bases spanning the gap. Germline V gene data show CDR1 as SGHKS and CDR2 as YYEKEE (reference sequence). In nucleotides, the CDR3 is TGTGCCAGCAGCCAGGCGGGGAACACTGAAGCTTTCTTT. It encodes CASSQAGNTEAFF.

V usage is TRBV28 and J usage is TRBJ2-2, with 10 bases matching TRBD1. Germline CDR1 reads MDHEN; CDR2 reads SYDVKM. V was clipped by 3 bases and J by 6 bases; unmatched bases: 4. The CDR3 totals 15 residues. The CDR3 loop is CASSFPGQGAGELFF. The DNA for the CDR3 is TGTGCCAGCAGTTTTCCAGGACAGGGGGCCGGGGAGCTGTTTTTT.